This TCR beta chain was found in a study of shared clonotypes between healthy human individuals. Study background: Plates per donor: three CD4 naive, three CD4 memory, two CD8 naive, one CD8 memory.

The CDR3 has 17 residues. CDR1 is SGHTS, CDR2 YDEGEE, per germline. The ends lost 8 bases at V and 9 bases at J; junction bases unmatched: 16. The method was immunoSEQ multiplex PCR; TCRdb's version includes in-frame clones alone and lacks a portion of them. The sample comprises about 980,000 clones, 60% to 85% of which are singletons, and over 1.3% rests with the top ten. In regard to this clone: Its antigen is unidentified.

Findings of the study overall: Sampling covered blood only; tissue repertoires likely differ.

Splitting of CD4+ cells produced CD45RA+ naive and CD45RA-negative memory subsets. This sequence was found in a man aged 18 to 30 in good health. V gene TRBV5-8 combines with J gene TRBJ2-1; 14 positions match TRBD2. The source material was memory CD4+ T cells sorted from blood. Subset noted: CD45RA-negative fraction. The CDR3 DNA follows: TGTGCCAGTATAGTGGGGACTAGCGGGAGTGGATCGGGTGAGCAGTTCTTC. As protein: CASIVGTSGSGSGEQFF.